A selection of T cell receptor beta chains follows, all from one sample in a study of monozygotic twins with inflammatory bowel disease. TCRdb reprocessed the 5' RACE reads and stores each CDR3 protein as one record, lacking DNA. The sample table sets out about 450,000 distinct CDR3 sequences. Sample: blood. These receptors all stem from a human donor with ulcerative colitis or Crohn's disease, or a healthy co-twin of an affected twin (not recorded which). Both conserved end residues are part of each CDR3.

CASSFTGSGANVLTF	TRBV11-2	TRBJ2-6
CASALREETQYF	TRBV28	TRBJ2-5
CSVERGKKNNEQFF	TRBV29-1	TRBJ2-1
CSVEVRDGELFF	TRBV29-1	TRBJ2-2
CASSPTSGIYNEQFF	TRBV5-1	TRBJ2-1
CASSPRGGTGTGELFF	TRBV9	TRBJ2-2
CASSPDPGAAFF	TRBV12-3/TRBV12-4	TRBJ1-1
CASSLQSAVNTEAFF	TRBV7-6	TRBJ1-1
CASSLGTGGGETQYF	TRBV7-7	TRBJ2-5
CASSQSGTVNTEAFF	TRBV4-1	TRBJ1-1
CASSIGGTAYEQYF	TRBV19	TRBJ2-7
CASSGDSGSNQPQHF	TRBV2	TRBJ1-5
CASSRGGLIENTGELFF	TRBV5-4	TRBJ2-2
CASSLGRLVGGETQYF	TRBV5-1	TRBJ2-5
CASLRQGPEAFF	TRBV2	TRBJ1-1
CASSELSSGANVLTF	TRBV2	TRBJ2-6
CASSFAGDNYGYTF	TRBV5-1	TRBJ1-2
CASSSVSSSYNEQFF	TRBV6-2/TRBV6-3	TRBJ2-1
CASSPDEGANYGYTF	TRBV18	TRBJ1-2
CASSGGPIYTEAFF	TRBV5-1	TRBJ1-1
CASSLPPGTQYF	TRBV18	TRBJ2-5
CASRRGTPSTDTQYF	TRBV4-1	TRBJ2-3
CASSYDSSTDTQYF	TRBV5-5	TRBJ2-3
CASSPLQVWETQYF	TRBV5-1	TRBJ2-5
CASSYSPGEDRYGYTF	TRBV6-5	TRBJ1-2
CASSIGRYGYTF	TRBV19	TRBJ1-2
CASRSQPNTEAFF	TRBV5-1	TRBJ1-1
CASSQTESNQPQHF	TRBV3-1	TRBJ1-5
CASTLRMGNYGYTF	TRBV12-3/TRBV12-4	TRBJ1-2
CASSLGGSDGELFF	TRBV5-1	TRBJ2-2
CSAGTSGALYEQYF	TRBV20-1	TRBJ2-7
CASSPSGAGDYEQYF	TRBV9	TRBJ2-7
CSAPPGLGYNEQFF	TRBV20-1	TRBJ2-1
CASSQVGLAGVEQFF	TRBV4-1	TRBJ2-1
CASSFTFDRESYEQYF	TRBV5-1	TRBJ2-7
CAISPREVGSGELFF	TRBV10-3	TRBJ2-2
CASSRSSGGFADTQYF	TRBV5-1	TRBJ2-3
CASTIAGGQKETQYF	TRBV7-2	TRBJ2-5
CASSFQGSQMNTGELFF	TRBV11-3	TRBJ2-2
CAWNGQDNQPQHF	TRBV30	TRBJ1-5
CASSVIGDTEAFF	TRBV9	TRBJ1-1
CASSLPTGGEGYTF	TRBV5-1	TRBJ1-2
CASSQERGTAQHF	TRBV4-3	TRBJ1-5
CASSQHAGRDRGGEQYF	TRBV4-1	TRBJ2-7
CASSTVAGIQETQYF	TRBV5-4	TRBJ2-5
CASSLGPAFLDEQFF	TRBV7-9	TRBJ2-1
CASRSKRIFSTDTQYF	TRBV27	TRBJ2-3
CASSPRRYYGANVLTF	TRBV3-1	TRBJ2-6
CASSQAILTSGRADTQYF	TRBV3-1	TRBJ2-3